The next 2 T cell receptor beta chains were all read from a single sample in a study of CD8 T cells in ankylosing spondylitis. TCRdb passed the 5' RACE reads through MiXCR, listing each CDR3 protein once. Here the sample spans some 180,000 distinct CDR3 sequences, 15% to 20% being singletons. The sequencing sample was made of blood, either unsorted or a sorted T cell fraction (not recorded which). Receptors originate from a male donor aged 5 to 30 with ankylosing spondylitis or in good health (not recorded which).

The table lists this clonotype with many counts. This chain joins TRBV20-1 and TRBJ2-1, with D possibly TRBD2 on 5 matching bases. Deletions cut 0 bases from V and 6 bases from J, with 15 bases between. CDR1 is DFQATT, CDR2 SNEGSKA, per germline (reference sequence). There are 15 residues in the CDR3. CDR3 residues: CSARDPRTSRNEQFF. DNA for the CDR3: TGCAGTGCTAGAGATCCTAGGACTTCACGCAATGAGCAGTTCTTC.

This clonotype has ten or more counts. The chain recombines TRBV7-9 with TRBJ1-1, with 9 bases lining up with TRBD1. Trimming took 5 bases from V and 3 from J; bases not matched to a gene: 4. The CDR3 runs to 14 residues. Germline V gene lookup returns CDR1 SEHNR and CDR2 FQNEAQ (reference sequence). The CDR3: CASSPGTGHTEAFF. The CDR3, as DNA: TGTGCCAGCAGCCCAGGGACAGGGCACACTGAAGCTTTCTTT.